This T cell receptor (beta chain) was identified during a study of blood T cell repertoires in COVID-19. About the study: Acute-phase and convalescent COVID-19 samples originated in the United States, Italy and Spain.

This clone appeared once. Seattle patients were enrolled during active infection and followed longitudinally. This CDR3 comprises 14 residues. Germline V gene lookup returns CDR1 ENHRY and CDR2 SYGVKD. With 4 bases clipped from V and 2 bases from J, the junction kept 4 bases outside the gene matches. Clones were read by immunoSEQ multiplex PCR, and TCRdb kept only the in-frame ones, dropping some. The sample carries 220,000 or so clones, around 86% recorded once. The TCR was taken from an elderly woman with COVID-19, enrolled during active disease. The sample consisted of peripheral blood. This chain joins TRBV10-3 and TRBJ2-7, with 8 bases fitting TRBD1. CDR3 bases: TGTGCCATCAGTGTAGGGACAGGCGCCTACGAGCAGTACTTC. Protein: CAISVGTGAYEQYF.